The present entry profiles one TCR beta chain with its context. Germline-derived CDR1 and CDR2 are SGHRS and YFSETQ. Trimming left V 3 bases short and J 5 bases short, with 9 bases between. This CDR3 spans 12 amino acids. The data derive from a study of OX40 agonist ivuxolimab in advanced cancers. Assay: immunoSEQ multiplex PCR; the TCRdb copy retains only in-frame clones and omits some. The profile shows tens of thousands of clones, approximately 85% of them singletons. This sample comprised CD4+ or CD8+ T cells sorted from blood, obtained in a trial of the OX40 agonist ivuxolimab. The origin of this receptor is an adult with an advanced solid tumor such as melanoma, head and neck, liver or kidney cancer. The gene calls are TRBV5-1 and TRBJ2-7, with TRBD2 as a possible D gene (5 bases). The CDR3 DNA is TGCGCCAGCAGCTCGAGGGAAGACGAGCAGTACTTC. Translating it yields CASSSREDEQYF. Using reference TRBV5-1 and TRBJ2-7 for the parts outside the CDR3, the full variable domain is KAGVTQTPRYLIKTRGQQVTLSCSPISGHRSVSWYQQTPGQGLQFLFEYFSETQRNKGNFPGRFSGRQFSNSRSEMNVSTLELGDSALYLCASSSREDEQYFGPGTRLTVT.